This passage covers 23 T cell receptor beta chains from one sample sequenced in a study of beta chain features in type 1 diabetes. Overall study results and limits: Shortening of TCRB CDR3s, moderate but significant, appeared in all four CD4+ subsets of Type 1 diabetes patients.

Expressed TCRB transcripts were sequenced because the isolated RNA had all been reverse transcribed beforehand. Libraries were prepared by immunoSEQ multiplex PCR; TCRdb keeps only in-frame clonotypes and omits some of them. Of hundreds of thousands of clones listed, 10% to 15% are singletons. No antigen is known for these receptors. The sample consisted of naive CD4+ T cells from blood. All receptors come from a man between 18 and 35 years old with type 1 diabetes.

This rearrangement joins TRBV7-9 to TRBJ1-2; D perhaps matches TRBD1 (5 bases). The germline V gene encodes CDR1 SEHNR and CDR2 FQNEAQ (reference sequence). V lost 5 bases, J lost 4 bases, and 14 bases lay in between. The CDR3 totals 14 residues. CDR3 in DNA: TGTGCCAGCAGCCTAGACAGTTACTCCTATGGCTACACCTTC. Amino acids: CASSLDSYSYGYTF.

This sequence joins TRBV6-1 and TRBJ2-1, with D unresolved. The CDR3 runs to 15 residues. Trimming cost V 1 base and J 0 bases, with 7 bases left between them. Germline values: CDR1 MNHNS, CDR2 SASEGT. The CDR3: CASSEVGSSYNEQFF. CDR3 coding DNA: TGTGCCAGCAGTGAAGTGGGGTCCTCCTACAATGAGCAGTTCTTC.

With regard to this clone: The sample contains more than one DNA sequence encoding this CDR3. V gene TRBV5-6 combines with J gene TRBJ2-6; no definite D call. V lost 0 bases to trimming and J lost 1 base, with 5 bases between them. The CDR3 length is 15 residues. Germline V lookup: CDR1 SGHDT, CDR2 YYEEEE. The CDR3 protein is CASSLDLSGANVLTF. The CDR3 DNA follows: TGTGCCAGCAGCTTGGATCTATCTGGGGCCAACGTCCTGACTTTC. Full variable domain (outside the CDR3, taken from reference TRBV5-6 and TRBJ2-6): DAGVTQSPTHLIKTRGQQVTLRCSPKSGHDTVSWYQQALGQGPQFIFQYYEEEERQRGNFPDRFSGHQFPNYSSELNVNALLLGDSALYLCASSLDLSGANVLTFGAGSRLTVL.

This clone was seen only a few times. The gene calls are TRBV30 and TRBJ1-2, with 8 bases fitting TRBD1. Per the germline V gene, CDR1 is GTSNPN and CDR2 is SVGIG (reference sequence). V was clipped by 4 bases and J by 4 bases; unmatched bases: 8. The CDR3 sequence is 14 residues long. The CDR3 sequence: CAWTLGGQGYGYTF. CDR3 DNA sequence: TGTGCCTGGACCTTGGGTGGACAGGGCTATGGCTACACCTTC. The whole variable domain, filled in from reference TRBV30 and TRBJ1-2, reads SQTIHQWPATLVQPVGSPLSLECTVEGTSNPNLYWYRQAAGRGLQLLFYSVGIGQISSEVPQNLSASRPQDRQFILSSKKLLLSDSGFYLCAWTLGGQGYGYTFGSGTRLTVV.

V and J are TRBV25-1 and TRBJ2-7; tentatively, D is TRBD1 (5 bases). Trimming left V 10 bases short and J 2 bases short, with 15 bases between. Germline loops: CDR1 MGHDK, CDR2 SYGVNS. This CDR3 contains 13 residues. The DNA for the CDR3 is TGTGCCATTCGACACAGGATAACCTACGAGCAGTACTTC. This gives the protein CAIRHRITYEQYF.

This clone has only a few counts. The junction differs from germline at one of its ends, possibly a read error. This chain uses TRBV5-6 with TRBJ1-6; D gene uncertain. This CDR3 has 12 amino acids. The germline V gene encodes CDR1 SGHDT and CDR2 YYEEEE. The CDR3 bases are TGTGCCAGCAGCTCCTTTAATTCACCCCTCCACTTT. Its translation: CASSSFNSPLHF. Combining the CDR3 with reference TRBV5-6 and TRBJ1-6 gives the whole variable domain DAGVTQSPTHLIKTRGQQVTLRCSPKSGHDTVSWYQQALGQGPQFIFQYYEEEERQRGNFPDRFSGHQFPNYSSELNVNALLLGDSALYLCASSSFNSPLHFGNGTRLTVT.

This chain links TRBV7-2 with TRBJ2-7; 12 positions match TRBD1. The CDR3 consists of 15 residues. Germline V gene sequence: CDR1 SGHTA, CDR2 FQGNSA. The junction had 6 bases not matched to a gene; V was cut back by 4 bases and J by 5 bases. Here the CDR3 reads CASSSTGQGADEQYF. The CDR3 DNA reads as TGTGCCAGCAGCTCCACGGGACAGGGGGCCGACGAGCAGTACTTC.

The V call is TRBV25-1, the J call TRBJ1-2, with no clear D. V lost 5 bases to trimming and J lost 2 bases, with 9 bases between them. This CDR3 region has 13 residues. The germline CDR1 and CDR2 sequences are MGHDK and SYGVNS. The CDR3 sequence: CASSWSENYGYTF. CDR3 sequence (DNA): TGTGCCAGCAGTTGGAGTGAGAACTATGGCTACACCTTC.

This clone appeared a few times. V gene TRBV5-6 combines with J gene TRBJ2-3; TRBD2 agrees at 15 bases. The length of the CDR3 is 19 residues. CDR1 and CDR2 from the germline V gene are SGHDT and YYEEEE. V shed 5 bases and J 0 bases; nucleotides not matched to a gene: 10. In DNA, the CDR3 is TGTGCCAGCAGACAGGGACTAGCGGGGGGCGGCCCTAGCACAGATACGCAGTATTTT. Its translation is CASRQGLAGGGPSTDTQYF.

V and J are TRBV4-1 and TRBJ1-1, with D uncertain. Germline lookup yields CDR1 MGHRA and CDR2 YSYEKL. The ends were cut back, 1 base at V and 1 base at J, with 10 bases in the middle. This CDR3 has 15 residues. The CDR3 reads CASSQGRLRNTEAFF. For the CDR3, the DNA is TGCGCCAGCAGCCAAGGGAGGTTACGGAACACTGAAGCTTTCTTT.

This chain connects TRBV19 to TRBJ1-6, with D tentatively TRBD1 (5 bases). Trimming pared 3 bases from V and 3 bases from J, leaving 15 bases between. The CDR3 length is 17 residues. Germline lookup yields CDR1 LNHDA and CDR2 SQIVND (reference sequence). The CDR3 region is CASSMGGTPLYNSPLHF. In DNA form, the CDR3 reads TGTGCCAGTAGTATGGGGGGGACCCCCCTCTATAATTCACCCCTCCACTTT.

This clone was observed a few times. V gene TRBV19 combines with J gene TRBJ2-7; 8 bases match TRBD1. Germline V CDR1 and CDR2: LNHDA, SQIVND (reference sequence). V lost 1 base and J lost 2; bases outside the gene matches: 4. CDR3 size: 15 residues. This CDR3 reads CASSIGGDRTYEQYF. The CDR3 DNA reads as TGTGCCAGTAGTATAGGGGGGGACAGGACCTACGAGCAGTACTTC.

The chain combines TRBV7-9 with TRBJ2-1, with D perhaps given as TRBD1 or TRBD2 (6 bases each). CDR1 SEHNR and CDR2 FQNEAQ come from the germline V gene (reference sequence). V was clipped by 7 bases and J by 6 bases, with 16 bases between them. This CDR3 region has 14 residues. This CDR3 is CASTDGGPSNEQFF. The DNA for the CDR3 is TGTGCCAGCACGGACGGGGGCCCCTCCAATGAGCAGTTCTTC.

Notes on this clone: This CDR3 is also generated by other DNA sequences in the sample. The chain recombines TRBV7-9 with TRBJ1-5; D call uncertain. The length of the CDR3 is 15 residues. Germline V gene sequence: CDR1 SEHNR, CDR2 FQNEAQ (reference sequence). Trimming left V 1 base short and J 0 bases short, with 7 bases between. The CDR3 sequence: CASSLGGNSNQPQHF. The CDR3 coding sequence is TGTGCCAGCAGCTTAGGGGGTAATAGCAATCAGCCCCAGCATTTT.

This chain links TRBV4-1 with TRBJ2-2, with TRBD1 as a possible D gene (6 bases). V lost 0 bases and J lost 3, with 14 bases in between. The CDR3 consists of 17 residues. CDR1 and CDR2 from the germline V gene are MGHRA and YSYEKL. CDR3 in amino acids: CASSQDWQGPYTGELFF. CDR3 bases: TGCGCCAGCAGCCAAGATTGGCAGGGGCCTTACACCGGGGAGCTGTTTTTT.

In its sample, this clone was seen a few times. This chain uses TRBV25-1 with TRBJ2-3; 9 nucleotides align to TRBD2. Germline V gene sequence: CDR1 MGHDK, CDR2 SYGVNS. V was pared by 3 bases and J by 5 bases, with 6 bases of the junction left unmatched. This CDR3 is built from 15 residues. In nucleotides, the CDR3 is TGTGCCAGCAGTGACGCGGGGGGGCCAGTAGATACGCAGTATTTT. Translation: CASSDAGGPVDTQYF.

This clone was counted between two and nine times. CDR3 amino acids: CAWTGNFNYGYTF. CDR3 coding DNA: TGTGCCTGGACAGGGAACTTCAACTATGGCTACACCTTC. This chain connects TRBV30 to TRBJ1-2; weak D call: TRBD1 (5 bases). The germline CDR1 and CDR2 sequences are GTSNPN and SVGIG (reference sequence). This CDR3 has 13 amino acids. The V gene lost 4 bases and the J gene lost 2 bases, with 11 bases spanning the gap.

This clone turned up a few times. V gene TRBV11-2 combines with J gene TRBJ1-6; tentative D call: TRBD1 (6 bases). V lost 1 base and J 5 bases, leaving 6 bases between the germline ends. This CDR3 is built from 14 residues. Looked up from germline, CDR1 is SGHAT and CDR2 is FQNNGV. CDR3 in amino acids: CASSLGTDNSPLHF. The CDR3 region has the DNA TGTGCCAGCAGCTTAGGGACAGATAATTCACCCCTCCACTTT.

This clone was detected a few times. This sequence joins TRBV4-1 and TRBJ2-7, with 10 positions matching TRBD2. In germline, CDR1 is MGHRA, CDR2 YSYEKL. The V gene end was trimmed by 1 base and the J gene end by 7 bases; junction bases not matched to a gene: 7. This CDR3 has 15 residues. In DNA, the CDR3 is TGCGCCAGCAGCCAAGGTTCTAGCGGGGGCAGGGAGCAGTACTTC. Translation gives CASSQGSSGGREQYF.

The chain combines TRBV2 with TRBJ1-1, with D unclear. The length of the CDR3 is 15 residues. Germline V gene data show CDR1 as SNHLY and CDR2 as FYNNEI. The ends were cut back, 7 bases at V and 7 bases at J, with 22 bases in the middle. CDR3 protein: CASNHGGGYWNEAFF. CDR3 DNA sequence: TGTGCCAGCAATCACGGTGGCGGGTATTGGAATGAAGCTTTCTTT. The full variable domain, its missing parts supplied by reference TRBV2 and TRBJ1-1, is EPEVTQTPSHQVTQMGQEVILRCVPISNHLYFYWYRQILGQKVEFLVSFYNNEISEKSEIFDDQFSVERPDGSNFTLKIRSTKLEDSAMYFCASNHGGGYWNEAFFGQGTRLTVV.

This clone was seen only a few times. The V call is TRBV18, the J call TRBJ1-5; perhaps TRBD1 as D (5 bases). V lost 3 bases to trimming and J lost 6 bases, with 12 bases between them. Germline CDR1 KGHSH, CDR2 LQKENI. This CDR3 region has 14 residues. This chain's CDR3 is CASSPGTRGQPQHF. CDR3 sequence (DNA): TGTGCCAGCTCACCTGGGACCAGAGGTCAGCCCCAGCATTTT. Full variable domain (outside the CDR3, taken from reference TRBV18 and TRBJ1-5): NAGVMQNPRHLVRRRGQEARLRCSPMKGHSHVYWYRQLPEEGLKFMVYLQKENIIDESGMPKERFSAEFPKEGPSILRIQQVVRGDSAAYFCASSPGTRGQPQHFGDGTRLSIL.

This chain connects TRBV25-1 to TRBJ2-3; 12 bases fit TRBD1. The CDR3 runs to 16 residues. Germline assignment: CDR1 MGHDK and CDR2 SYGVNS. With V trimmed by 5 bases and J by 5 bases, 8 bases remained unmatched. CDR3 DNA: TGTGCCAGCAGTAATCACGGGACAGGGGGCAGAGATACGCAGTATTTT. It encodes CASSNHGTGGRDTQYF.

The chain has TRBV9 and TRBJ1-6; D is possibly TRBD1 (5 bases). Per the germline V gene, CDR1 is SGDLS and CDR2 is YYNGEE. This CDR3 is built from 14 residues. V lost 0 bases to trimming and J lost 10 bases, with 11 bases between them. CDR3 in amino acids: CASSVEGVNSPLHF. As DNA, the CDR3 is TGTGCCAGCAGCGTAGAAGGGGTGAACTCACCCCTCCACTTT.